This is a list of T cell receptor beta chains from one sample in a study of spatial heterogeneity in lung cancer. TCRdb processed the 5' RACE reads anew with MiXCR; each CDR3 protein has one entry. This sample carries around 98,000 distinct CDR3 sequences, approximately 19% of them seen once, and the ten largest clones take about a fifth. The sequencing here drew on PBMCs, taken at follow-up. These receptor sequences come from a male donor with early-stage non-small cell lung cancer. CDR3s include the opening cysteine and the closing phenylalanine or tryptophan. A D gene is named only where the DNA matches it firmly. Clone size is stated in some rows and not others, as once, few, many or a class when expanded.

V: TRBV7-9
J: TRBJ1-1
size: .
D: TRBD1
DNA: TGTGCCAGCAGTTCCTCAGGGGGTCGTACTGAAGCTTTCTTT
CDR3: CASSSSGGRTEAFF

V: TRBV6-5
J: TRBJ2-5
size: .
D: .
DNA: TGTGCCAGCAGGACCGGTAGAAGCCAGTACTTC
CDR3: CASRTGRSQYF

V: TRBV12-3/TRBV12-4
J: TRBJ2-3
size: .
D: .
DNA: TGTGCCAGCACCCTTGGCGTTGATTTGACAGATACGCAGTATTTT
CDR3: CASTLGVDLTDTQYF

V: TRBV3-1
J: TRBJ2-5
size: .
D: TRBD2
DNA: TGTGCCAGCAGCCAAGATCTCGGGGGGTCAGAGACCCAGTACTTC
CDR3: CASSQDLGGSETQYF

V: TRBV7-9
J: TRBJ1-6
size: many
D: .
DNA: TGTGCCAGCAGCTTAGCCCAGAGACATTCACCCCTCCACTTT
CDR3: CASSLAQRHSPLHF

V: TRBV12-3/TRBV12-4
J: TRBJ1-6
size: few
D: .
DNA: TGTGCCAAAAGCCGGGGCTTAAGCTCCTATAATTCACCCCTCCACTTT
CDR3: CAKSRGLSSYNSPLHF

V: TRBV7-9
J: TRBJ1-2
size: many
D: TRBD1
DNA: TGTGCCAGCAGCACGAGGACAGGGGGCACGTATGGCTACACCTTC
CDR3: CASSTRTGGTYGYTF

V: TRBV30
J: TRBJ2-5
size: .
D: TRBD1
DNA: TGTGCCTGGAGGGAGGGGACAGGGGGCACGCGGACCCAGTACTTC
CDR3: CAWREGTGGTRTQYF

V: TRBV6-1
J: TRBJ2-7
size: few
D: .
DNA: TGTGCCAGCAGTGAAGGCAGGAGGAACTCCTACGAGCAGTACTTC
CDR3: CASSEGRRNSYEQYF

V: TRBV20-1
J: TRBJ1-1
size: .
D: TRBD1
DNA: TGCAGTGCTGAGGGACAAGCAGGGGGAACTCCCCCCTTT
CDR3: CSAEGQAGGTPPF

V: TRBV9
J: TRBJ2-2
size: .
D: .
DNA: TGTGCCAGCAGCGTAGTTGGGACACTTAACACCGGGGAGCAGTTTTTT
CDR3: CASSVVGTLNTGEQFF

V: TRBV7-8
J: TRBJ2-5
size: .
D: TRBD1
DNA: TGTGCCAGCAGCTTAGCGTCCCGGACAGGGGTTGAGACCCAGTACTTC
CDR3: CASSLASRTGVETQYF

V: TRBV20-1
J: TRBJ2-1
size: few
D: .
DNA: TGCAGTGCTAGACCCGCAAACAATGAGCAGTTCTTC
CDR3: CSARPANNEQFF

V: TRBV7-3
J: TRBJ2-2
size: few
D: .
DNA: TGTGCCAGCAGCCGCTTTGTGAACACCGGGGAGCTGTTTTTT
CDR3: CASSRFVNTGELFF

V: TRBV12-3/TRBV12-4
J: TRBJ1-5
size: .
D: .
DNA: TGTGCCAGCAGTTTAGCAGCAGATCAGCCCCAGCATTTT
CDR3: CASSLAADQPQHF

V: TRBV7-2
J: TRBJ1-6
size: .
D: .
DNA: TGTGCCAGCAGCTTAGGACAGGCTAGGGCCAATTCACCCCTCCACTTT
CDR3: CASSLGQARANSPLHF

V: TRBV2
J: TRBJ1-2
size: .
D: .
DNA: TGTGCCAGCAGTGAGGGGGTTACGTATGGCTACACCTTC
CDR3: CASSEGVTYGYTF

V: TRBV20-1
J: TRBJ1-6
size: few
D: .
DNA: TGCAGTGCTAGAGAGGGACCCCAGGATAATTCACCCCTCCACTTT
CDR3: CSAREGPQDNSPLHF

V: TRBV2
J: TRBJ2-3
size: .
D: .
DNA: TGTGCCAGCAGTGGGGGTATAGATACGCAGTATTTT
CDR3: CASSGGIDTQYF